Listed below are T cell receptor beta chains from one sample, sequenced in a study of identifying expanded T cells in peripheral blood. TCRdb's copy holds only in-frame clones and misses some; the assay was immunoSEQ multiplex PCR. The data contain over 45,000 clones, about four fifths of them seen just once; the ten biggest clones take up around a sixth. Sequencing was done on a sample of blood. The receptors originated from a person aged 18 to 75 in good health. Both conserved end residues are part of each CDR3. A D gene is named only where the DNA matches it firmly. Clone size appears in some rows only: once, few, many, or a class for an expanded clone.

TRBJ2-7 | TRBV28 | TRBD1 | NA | TGTGCCAGTATGGCTCAGGGGGCGGCCTACGAGCAGTACTTC | CASMAQGAAYEQYF
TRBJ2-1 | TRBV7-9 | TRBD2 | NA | TGTGCCAGCAGCGCAAGACTAGCTGGGTTCTACAATGAGCAGTTCTTC | CASSARLAGFYNEQFF
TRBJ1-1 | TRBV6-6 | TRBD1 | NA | TGTGCCAGCAGAACCACCGGGACAGCGAACACTGAAGCTTTCTTT | CASRTTGTANTEAFF
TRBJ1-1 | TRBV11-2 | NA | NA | TGTGCCAGCAGCTATAATTGGGTGGAAGCTTTCTTT | CASSYNWVEAFF
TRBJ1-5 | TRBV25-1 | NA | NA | TGTGCCAGCAGTGAATTGGGGCAGGGGAAGGGAATCACTCCCCAGCATTTT | CASSELGQGKGITPQHF
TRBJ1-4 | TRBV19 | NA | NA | TGTGCCTCTAAGGAGGGGCTTAATGAAAAACTGTTTTTT | CASKEGLNEKLFF
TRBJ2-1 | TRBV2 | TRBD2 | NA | TGTGCCAGCAGTGATTTTAGCGGGGGGGCCGGTGAGCAGTTCTTC | CASSDFSGGAGEQFF
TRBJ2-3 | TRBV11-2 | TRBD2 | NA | TGTGCCAGCAGCCGTCGGGGGGGAAGCACAGATACGCAGTATTTT | CASSRRGGSTDTQYF
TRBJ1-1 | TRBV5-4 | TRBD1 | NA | TGTGCCAGCAGACCGGACAGGGGCAGGACTGAAGCTTTCTTT | CASRPDRGRTEAFF
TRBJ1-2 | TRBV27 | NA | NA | TGTGCCAGCAGTTTCGGCCGGGGAGCTAACTATGGCTACACCTTC | CASSFGRGANYGYTF
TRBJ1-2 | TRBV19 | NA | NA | TGTGCCAGTAGTATAAACCCCCGGACAGATGGCTACACCTTC | CASSINPRTDGYTF
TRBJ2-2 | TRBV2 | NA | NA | TGTGCCAGCGTCCAGGGCTCGGACACCGGGGAGCTGTTTTTT | CASVQGSDTGELFF
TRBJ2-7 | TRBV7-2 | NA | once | TGTGCCAGCAGCTTAAACAAAGAGCAGTACTTC | CASSLNKEQYF
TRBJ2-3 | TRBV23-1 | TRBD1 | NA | TGCGCCAGCAGTCAATCGGGCAGGGGGCTAGGGACAGATACGCAGTATTTT | CASSQSGRGLGTDTQYF